Below, one T cell receptor (beta chain) is given with its context. The target antigen is unknown. The entry originates in a study of PD-1 blockade in classical Hodgkin lymphoma. On the study more broadly: Patients had nivolumab dosed at 3 mg/kg, delivered intravenously every 2 weeks.

The study, taken as a whole, reports: CD4+ TCR diversity, unlike CD8+, rose significantly by C4D1.

TCRdb's copy holds only in-frame clones and misses some; the assay was immunoSEQ multiplex PCR. The table records around 60,000 clones, about 90% of them present only once. Indicated time point: cycle 4 day 1 (C4D1), after around six weeks of nivolumab. Relapses following autologous stem cell transplantation were seen in all patients, with brentuximab vedotin exposure varying. The J segment lost 6 bases and the V segment lost 2 bases, leaving 6 bases of the junction unmatched. CDR3 length equals 15 residues. Looked up from germline, CDR1 is WNHNN and CDR2 is SYGVQD (reference sequence). This receptor was obtained from a human donor with classical Hodgkin lymphoma. The source material was peripheral blood mononuclear cells (PBMCs), sampled before the fourth cycle of nivolumab. J is TRBJ2-3 and V is TRBV10-1; 9 bases are a match to TRBD2. The CDR3 reads CASSEIAGARDTQYF. Here the CDR3 DNA reads TGCGCCAGCAGTGAGATAGCGGGGGCGAGGGATACGCAGTATTTT.